This T cell receptor (beta chain) was documented in a study of CD8 T cells in ankylosing spondylitis. Using quantitative 5'-RACE with molecular barcodes, the authors made TCR beta libraries. MiXCR, run by TCRdb on the 5' RACE reads, gives a single entry per CDR3 protein. The sample lists over 450,000 distinct CDR3 sequences; more than 9.5% were seen once. Study results and limitations: Reported data indicate significant enrichment of disease-linked clones within matched ankylosing spondylitis synovial fluid. Relatively rare in peripheral blood, disease-linked clones were also CD8+. Seven to nine highly homologous variants made up a TCR beta motif that seemed to typify ankylosing spondylitis blood.

As regards this clonotype: Its cognate antigen is unknown.

The TCR sequence derives from a male donor with ankylosing spondylitis. The source material was blood, either unsorted or a sorted T cell fraction (not recorded which).

CDR3 DNA: TGTGCCAGCGAAGGGGACACCGGGGAGCTGTTTTTT. It yields the protein CASEGDTGELFF. The gene calls are TRBV6-1 and TRBJ2-2, with D possibly being TRBD1 (5 bases). V lost 8 bases and J lost 3, with 7 bases in between. Germline values: CDR1 MNHNS, CDR2 SASEGT. The CDR3 contains 12 residues.